The TCR beta chain under discussion was sequenced for a study of blood T cell repertoires in COVID-19. Generated by immunoSEQ multiplex PCR, the TCRdb table keeps only in-frame clones and is missing some. The data show roughly 190,000 clones, 80% to 85% seen once. The receptor was derived from a woman in her seventies with COVID-19, enrolled during active disease. The material sequenced was peripheral blood.

The CDR3 sequence is CASRGGGNSPLHF. As DNA, the CDR3 is TGTGCCAGCAGAGGGGGTGGTAATTCACCCCTCCACTTT. This sequence joins TRBV2 and TRBJ1-6; D perhaps matches TRBD1 (6 bases). Deletions cut 6 bases from V and 6 bases from J, with 9 bases between. Germline V CDR1 and CDR2: SNHLY, FYNNEI. This CDR3 comprises 13 residues.